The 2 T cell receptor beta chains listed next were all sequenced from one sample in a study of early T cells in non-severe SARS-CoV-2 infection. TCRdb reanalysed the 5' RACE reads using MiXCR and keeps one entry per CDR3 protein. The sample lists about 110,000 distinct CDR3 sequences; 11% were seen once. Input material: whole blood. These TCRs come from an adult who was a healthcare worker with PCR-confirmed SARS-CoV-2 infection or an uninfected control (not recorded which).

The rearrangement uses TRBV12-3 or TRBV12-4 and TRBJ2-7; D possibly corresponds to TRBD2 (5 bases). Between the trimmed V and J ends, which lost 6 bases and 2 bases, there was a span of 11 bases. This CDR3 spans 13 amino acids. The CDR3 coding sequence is TGTGCCAGCAGCCCCGAGGGCCCCTACGAGCAGTACTTC. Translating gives CASSPEGPYEQYF.

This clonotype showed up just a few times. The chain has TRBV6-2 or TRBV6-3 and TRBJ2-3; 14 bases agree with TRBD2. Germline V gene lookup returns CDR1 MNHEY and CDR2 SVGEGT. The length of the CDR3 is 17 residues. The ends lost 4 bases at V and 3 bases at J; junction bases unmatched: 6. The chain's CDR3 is CASSLRTSGGRTDTQYF. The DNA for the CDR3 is TGTGCCAGCAGTTTACGGACTAGCGGGGGGAGAACAGATACGCAGTATTTT.